This is a list of T cell receptor beta chains from one sample in a study of blood T cell repertoires in COVID-19. The data were produced by immunoSEQ multiplex PCR, yet TCRdb's version contains in-frame clones alone and is incomplete. The sample carries approximately 100,000 clones, around 92% recorded once. Sequencing used peripheral blood. The receptors originated from a middle-aged man with active COVID-19. Both conserved end residues are part of each CDR3. The D gene is left open where the match is weak. A row's size may be missing; if present it is once, few, many or a size class.

D gene	clone size	J gene	V gene	CDR3 DNA	CDR3 protein
TRBD2	-	TRBJ2-7	TRBV7-6	TGTGCCAGCAGCTTAGGTCTAGCGGGAGTCTACGAGCAGTACTTC	CASSLGLAGVYEQYF
TRBD1	-	TRBJ2-7	TRBV5-1	TGCGCCAGCAGCTTGACGGACAGGTCCGAGCAGTACTTC	CASSLTDRSEQYF
-	-	TRBJ2-7	TRBV6-5	TGTGCCAGCAGTCCATTACAAGCAGGATACGAGCAGTACTTC	CASSPLQAGYEQYF
-	-	TRBJ1-1	TRBV5-5	TGTGCCAGCAGCACGGACACGAAGAACACTGAAGCTTTCTTT	CASSTDTKNTEAFF
-	-	TRBJ1-2	TRBV5-1	TGCGCCAGCAGCTTGCAGGGCTTGGACTATGGCTACACCTTC	CASSLQGLDYGYTF
TRBD2	-	TRBJ2-7	TRBV13	TGTGCCAGCAGCTTTTCTAGCGGGAGGGCCGGCGGAGATTACGAGCAGTACTTC	CASSFSSGRAGGDYEQYF
TRBD2	-	TRBJ2-1	TRBV19	TGTGCCAGTAGTATGGGTGAGAGCGGGAGTATCGATGAGCAGTTCTTC	CASSMGESGSIDEQFF
TRBD2	-	TRBJ2-1	TRBV7-9	TGTGCCAGCAGCTTCTCGGCCGGACTAGCGGGAGAGGAGCAGTTCTTC	CASSFSAGLAGEEQFF
-	-	TRBJ2-1	TRBV27	TGTGCCAGCAGTTTAGTGTTCCAGGGTTACAATGAGCAGTTCTTC	CASSLVFQGYNEQFF
TRBD2	-	TRBJ2-7	TRBV28	TGTGCCAGCAGTTCCGGAGCCCTAGCGGGAAACGAGCAGTACTTC	CASSSGALAGNEQYF
TRBD2	-	TRBJ2-2	TRBV7-9	TGTGCCAGCAGCTTAAGGGGAGCGGGAGAGGGCACCGGGGAGCTGTTTTTT	CASSLRGAGEGTGELFF
TRBD2	-	TRBJ2-3	TRBV7-3	TGTGCCAGCAGCTTGGCGTCGGGAGGGCCCGCAGATACGCAGTATTTT	CASSLASGGPADTQYF
-	-	TRBJ2-7	TRBV28	TGTGCCAGTTTTAGCGGCACCTCCTACGAGCAGTACTTC	CASFSGTSYEQYF
-	few	TRBJ1-1	TRBV28	TGTGCCAGCAGAAAAAGGGGGAAACCTGAAGCTTTCTTT	CASRKRGKPEAFF
-	-	TRBJ2-6	TRBV2	TGTGCCAGCACCAGGGATGGAGGGGCCAACGTCCTGACTTTC	CASTRDGGANVLTF
-	few	TRBJ2-7	TRBV28	TGTGCCAGCAGTTCGGGTCCCTACGAGCAGTACTTC	CASSSGPYEQYF
TRBD1	-	TRBJ2-7	TRBV28	TGTGCCAGCAGGAGGACAGGGCGCGAGGAGTACTTC	CASRRTGREEYF
-	-	TRBJ2-3	TRBV6-5	TGTGCCAGCAGCAGGGAACGGGCAGAGGATACGCAGTATTTT	CASSRERAEDTQYF
TRBD2	-	TRBJ2-3	TRBV7-9	TGTGCCAGCAGACCGACTAGCGGGAGCCCCGCAGATACGCAGTATTTT	CASRPTSGSPADTQYF
-	-	TRBJ1-1	TRBV28	TGTGCCAGCTCTAACCCACTGAACACTGAAGCTTTCTTT	CASSNPLNTEAFF
TRBD2	-	TRBJ2-7	TRBV29-1	TGCAGCGCCACGGGACTAGCGGGAGGTGACGAGCAGTACTTC	CSATGLAGGDEQYF
TRBD2	-	TRBJ2-7	TRBV27	TGTGCCAGCGGACTAGCGGGAGGATACGAGCAGTACTTC	CASGLAGGYEQYF
-	-	TRBJ2-2	TRBV2	TGTGCCAGCATACCCTTAGTGGGCTCGAACACCGGGGAGCTGTTTTTT	CASIPLVGSNTGELFF
TRBD2	once	TRBJ2-1	TRBV6-1	TGTGCCAGCAGTGAACCCTCTAGCGGAGCATACAATGAGCAGTTCTTC	CASSEPSSGAYNEQFF